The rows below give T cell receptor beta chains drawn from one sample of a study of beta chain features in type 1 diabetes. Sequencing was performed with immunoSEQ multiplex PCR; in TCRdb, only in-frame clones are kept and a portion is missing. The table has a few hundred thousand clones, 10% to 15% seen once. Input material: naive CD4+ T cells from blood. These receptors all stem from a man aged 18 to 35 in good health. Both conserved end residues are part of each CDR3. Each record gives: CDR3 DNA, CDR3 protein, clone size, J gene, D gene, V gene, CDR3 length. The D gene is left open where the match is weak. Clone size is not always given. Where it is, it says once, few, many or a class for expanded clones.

DNA: TGTGCCAGCAGCTTGCTCACCGGGGAGCTGTTTTTT
CDR3: CASSLLTGELFF
size: few
J: TRBJ2-2
D: .
V: TRBV5-4
length: 12

DNA: TGTGCCAGCTCATCCGTAGCGGGGGGGCCCTTTGGTGAGCAGTTCTTC
CDR3: CASSSVAGGPFGEQFF
size: few
J: TRBJ2-1
D: TRBD2
V: TRBV18
length: 16

DNA: TGTGCCAGCAGCTCACCGGGACTTGGCACAGATACGCAGTATTTT
CDR3: CASSSPGLGTDTQYF
size: .
J: TRBJ2-3
D: .
V: TRBV5-4
length: 15

DNA: TGTGCCAGCAGCTTGGATAGCAACTCCCAGTACTTC
CDR3: CASSLDSNSQYF
size: .
J: TRBJ2-4
D: .
V: TRBV5-4
length: 12

DNA: TGCAGCCCTACTCAGGCCTTAACGCAGTATTTT
CDR3: CSPTQALTQYF
size: .
J: TRBJ2-3
D: .
V: TRBV20-1
length: 11

DNA: TGCAGCGTTGAAGGCCGGAACTATGGCTACACCTTC
CDR3: CSVEGRNYGYTF
size: .
J: TRBJ1-2
D: .
V: TRBV29-1
length: 12

DNA: TGTGCCAGCAGAGAGGACAGGGGGCCCGGCGAGCAGTACTTC
CDR3: CASREDRGPGEQYF
size: few
J: TRBJ2-7
D: TRBD1
V: TRBV2
length: 14

DNA: TGTGCCAGCAGTCCGGGACAGAGTAACTACGAGCAGTACTTC
CDR3: CASSPGQSNYEQYF
size: few
J: TRBJ2-7
D: TRBD1
V: TRBV28
length: 14

DNA: TGTGCCACCAGCAGATCCCCTAGGACAGGGAGCTTCTACGAGCAGTACTTC
CDR3: CATSRSPRTGSFYEQYF
size: few
J: TRBJ2-7
D: TRBD1
V: TRBV15
length: 17

DNA: TGTGCCAGCAGCTTAGTAGCAGGGCAGAGGACAGATACGCAGTATTTT
CDR3: CASSLVAGQRTDTQYF
size: few
J: TRBJ2-3
D: .
V: TRBV7-2
length: 16

DNA: TGTGCCCGGACCACCACGGGAGTTGAAGCTTTCTTT
CDR3: CARTTTGVEAFF
size: .
J: TRBJ1-1
D: .
V: TRBV30
length: 12

DNA: TGTGCCTGGAGTGTGCTTCGGGGGGAGACCCAGTACTTC
CDR3: CAWSVLRGETQYF
size: few
J: TRBJ2-5
D: .
V: TRBV30
length: 13

DNA: TGTGCCAGCAGCTTAGAACAGGCAGTAGGGGACACCATATATTTT
CDR3: CASSLEQAVGDTIYF
size: .
J: TRBJ1-3
D: .
V: TRBV7-8
length: 15

DNA: TGTGCCAGTAGTATCATTACTAGCGGTTCCTACAATGAGCAGTTCTTC
CDR3: CASSIITSGSYNEQFF
size: few
J: TRBJ2-1
D: TRBD2
V: TRBV19
length: 16

DNA: TGTGCCAGCATACCTTATGGCGGGGGAGAGACCCAGTACTTC
CDR3: CASIPYGGGETQYF
size: .
J: TRBJ2-5
D: TRBD2
V: TRBV7-2
length: 14

DNA: TGTGCCAGCAGTGACGGGGGAACGAATAATTCACCCCTCCACTTT
CDR3: CASSDGGTNNSPLHF
size: .
J: TRBJ1-6
D: .
V: TRBV6-1
length: 15

DNA: TGTGCCAGCAGCCCAGGACAGGGCTCCCATCAGCCCCAGCATTTT
CDR3: CASSPGQGSHQPQHF
size: few
J: TRBJ1-5
D: TRBD1
V: TRBV7-9
length: 15

DNA: TGTGCCATCAGTGGCGACAGGACCTCTGAAGCTTTCTTT
CDR3: CAISGDRTSEAFF
size: .
J: TRBJ1-1
D: .
V: TRBV10-3
length: 13

DNA: TGTGCCAGCAGTTACCCTAAAGCGGGGTCAGGGAATGAGCAGTTCTTC
CDR3: CASSYPKAGSGNEQFF
size: few
J: TRBJ2-1
D: TRBD2
V: TRBV6-5
length: 16

DNA: TGCGCCAGCAGCTCCACTAGCACAGATACGCAGTATTTT
CDR3: CASSSTSTDTQYF
size: .
J: TRBJ2-3
D: .
V: TRBV5-1
length: 13

DNA: TGTGCCAGCTCACCCCGACAGGGTGCCCGTGAAAAACTGTTTTTT
CDR3: CASSPRQGAREKLFF
size: once
J: TRBJ1-4
D: TRBD1
V: TRBV18
length: 15

DNA: TGTGCCAGCAGCTTGAGCGGGAGAGGGGGAGATACGCAGTATTTT
CDR3: CASSLSGRGGDTQYF
size: few
J: TRBJ2-3
D: TRBD2
V: TRBV5-4
length: 15

DNA: TGTGCCAGCAGCTTGGGACAGGGTATCCCTTACGAGCAGTACTTC
CDR3: CASSLGQGIPYEQYF
size: .
J: TRBJ2-7
D: TRBD1
V: TRBV7-9
length: 15

DNA: TGTGCCAGCAGCTCATCCGGGACTAGCGGGCCGCGCAGTATCTTC
CDR3: CASSSSGTSGPRSIF
size: .
J: TRBJ2-1
D: TRBD2
V: TRBV7-3
length: 15

DNA: TGTGCCAGCAGCGGACTAGCAAGACCGTTTGCGGTCACAGATACGCAGTATTTT
CDR3: CASSGLARPFAVTDTQYF
size: .
J: TRBJ2-3
D: TRBD2
V: TRBV7-2
length: 18

DNA: TGCAGCGTTGAACCGGGGCGGGGGACTGAAGCTTTCTTT
CDR3: CSVEPGRGTEAFF
size: .
J: TRBJ1-1
D: .
V: TRBV29-1
length: 13

DNA: TGTGCCAGCAGTGAATGGGACGGGAGGGCCTCAGATACGCAGTATTTT
CDR3: CASSEWDGRASDTQYF
size: .
J: TRBJ2-3
D: TRBD2
V: TRBV6-1
length: 16

DNA: TGTGCCTGGAGTCCAGGGGGTAGCAATCAGCCCCAGCATTTT
CDR3: CAWSPGGSNQPQHF
size: .
J: TRBJ1-5
D: TRBD1
V: TRBV30
length: 14

DNA: TGTGCCAGTAGCCTAACAGTGAACACTGAAGCTTTCTTT
CDR3: CASSLTVNTEAFF
size: .
J: TRBJ1-1
D: .
V: TRBV19
length: 13

DNA: TGTGCCAGCAGTTCCCTGGACAGGGGCCCCAATGAGCAGTTCTTC
CDR3: CASSSLDRGPNEQFF
size: few
J: TRBJ2-1
D: TRBD1
V: TRBV6-6
length: 15

DNA: TGTGCCACCAGCCGACGACAGGGGAATGAAAAACTGTTTTTT
CDR3: CATSRRQGNEKLFF
size: .
J: TRBJ1-4
D: TRBD1
V: TRBV15
length: 14

DNA: TGTGCCAGCAGCTCGGGACTAGCGGGGAAGCAAACAGATACGCAGTATTTT
CDR3: CASSSGLAGKQTDTQYF
size: .
J: TRBJ2-3
D: TRBD2
V: TRBV5-4
length: 17

DNA: TGTGCCTGGAGGGGGGGTCTTGTAGGACAGGGCGTCTCTGGGGCCAACGTCCTGACTTTC
CDR3: CAWRGGLVGQGVSGANVLTF
size: .
J: TRBJ2-6
D: TRBD1
V: TRBV30
length: 20

DNA: TGTGCCAGCAGTTTAAACAGGGATGGCTACACCTTC
CDR3: CASSLNRDGYTF
size: few
J: TRBJ1-2
D: .
V: TRBV28
length: 12

DNA: TGTGCCAGCAGCTTAGGAGGGCGGGGGTCTGAAGCTTTCTTT
CDR3: CASSLGGRGSEAFF
size: .
J: TRBJ1-1
D: .
V: TRBV7-2
length: 14

DNA: TGTGCCAGCAGCATAGGGACAGGTGCCGGGGAGCTGTTTTTT
CDR3: CASSIGTGAGELFF
size: few
J: TRBJ2-2
D: TRBD1
V: TRBV9
length: 14

DNA: TGTGCCAGCTCACCACGGGAGGTTTACGAGCAGTACTTC
CDR3: CASSPREVYEQYF
size: few
J: TRBJ2-7
D: .
V: TRBV18
length: 13

DNA: TGTGCCAGCAGCACTACCGGACAGGCCACCTACGAGCAGTACTTC
CDR3: CASSTTGQATYEQYF
size: .
J: TRBJ2-7
D: TRBD1
V: TRBV28
length: 15

DNA: TGTGCCAGCAGCTTGATGAGGGATTCCGGGGAGCTGTTTTTT
CDR3: CASSLMRDSGELFF
size: .
J: TRBJ2-2
D: .
V: TRBV7-9
length: 14

DNA: TGCAGCGTTGAAGAGGGTCGAGGTAGCGGTTACGAGCAGTACTTC
CDR3: CSVEEGRGSGYEQYF
size: .
J: TRBJ2-7
D: .
V: TRBV29-1
length: 15

DNA: TGCGCCAGCAGCCCGCGGGGAGGCAGGAGCACCTACGAGCAGTACTTC
CDR3: CASSPRGGRSTYEQYF
size: many
J: TRBJ2-7
D: .
V: TRBV4-3
length: 16

DNA: TGTGCCAGCAGCCGTCGAGGGACAGGTACCTACGAGCAGTACTTC
CDR3: CASSRRGTGTYEQYF
size: .
J: TRBJ2-7
D: TRBD1
V: TRBV6-6
length: 15

DNA: TGTGCCAGCAGCTTATGGGGGGGAGGCAATCAGCCCCAGCATTTT
CDR3: CASSLWGGGNQPQHF
size: .
J: TRBJ1-5
D: .
V: TRBV7-2
length: 15

DNA: TGTGCCAGCAGAGTGGGCATCGGCTATGGCTACACCTTC
CDR3: CASRVGIGYGYTF
size: few
J: TRBJ1-2
D: .
V: TRBV6-5
length: 13

DNA: TGCGCCAGCAGCTTGGGACAGGAGACTGAAGCTTTCTTT
CDR3: CASSLGQETEAFF
size: .
J: TRBJ1-1
D: .
V: TRBV5-1
length: 13

DNA: TGTGCCAGCAGCCCTCTACGGCGAGGCGACACAGATACGCAGTATTTT
CDR3: CASSPLRRGDTDTQYF
size: few
J: TRBJ2-3
D: .
V: TRBV11-2
length: 16

DNA: TGTGCCTGGAGTGTACGACTTGGGAGAAACTATGGCTACACCTTC
CDR3: CAWSVRLGRNYGYTF
size: few
J: TRBJ1-2
D: .
V: TRBV30
length: 15

DNA: TGTGCCAGCAGAGACGGGGCGGGGACCGCAATGGGGCAGTATTTT
CDR3: CASRDGAGTAMGQYF
size: .
J: TRBJ2-3
D: .
V: TRBV7-2
length: 15

DNA: TGCAGCGCTAAGCGACTAGCGGGAGGGAATGAGCAGTTCTTC
CDR3: CSAKRLAGGNEQFF
size: .
J: TRBJ2-1
D: TRBD2
V: TRBV29-1
length: 14